Shown below are 17 T cell receptor beta chains from a single sample sequenced in a study of cytomegalovirus exposure and HLA in healthy donors. The PCR ran on 60 Vbeta and 13 Jbeta primers. Assay used: immunoSEQ multiplex PCR; TCRdb lists only in-frame clones, some missing. This table holds 160,000 or so clones, roughly 80% found once. The sample taken for sequencing was PBMCs. These receptors were taken from a female donor in good health and CMV-seronegative.

V and J are TRBV19 and TRBJ1-1; the D is unclear. V dropped 5 bases and J dropped 1 base, with 11 bases sitting between them. Germline CDR1 is LNHDA and CDR2 is SQIVND (reference sequence). The CDR3 covers 14 residues. CDR3 in amino acids: CASSAPGPNTEAFF. As DNA, the CDR3 is TGTGCCAGTAGTGCCCCGGGTCCGAACACTGAAGCTTTCTTT. The complete variable domain, with remaining parts taken from reference TRBV19 and TRBJ1-1, reads DGGITQSPKYLFRKEGQNVTLSCEQNLNHDAMYWYRQDPGQGLRLIYYSQIVNDFQKGDIAEGYSVSREKKESFPLTVTSAQKNPTAFYLCASSAPGPNTEAFFGQGTRLTVV.

The chain couples TRBV7-2 to TRBJ2-3, with a possible D match to TRBD2 (6 bases). The germline CDR1 and CDR2 sequences are SGHTA and FQGNSA. The CDR3 runs 14 residues. Trimming removed 8 bases at V and 1 base at J, with 13 bases between. This CDR3 is CASALGGGTDTQYF. Written as DNA, the CDR3 is TGTGCCAGCGCCCTTGGCGGGGGCACAGATACGCAGTATTTT.

CDR3 in DNA: TGTGCCAGCTCCAGGGGCAGGGAGGGTCACGAGCAGTACTTC. It is translated as CASSRGREGHEQYF. V gene TRBV2 combines with J gene TRBJ2-7; D might be TRBD2 (7 bases). V was cut by 8 bases and J by 5 bases, with 19 bases left in between. In germline, CDR1 is SNHLY, CDR2 FYNNEI. The CDR3 is 14 residues long.

V is TRBV27 and J is TRBJ2-1, with 9 bases identical to TRBD1. The CDR3 contains 14 residues. The V gene's germline CDR1 is MNHEY and CDR2 SMNVEV (reference sequence). J was trimmed by 5 bases and V by 7 bases; bases with no gene match: 6. The CDR3, as DNA: TGTGCCAGCATGGCGGGACAGGGTAACAATGAGCAGTTCTTC. Amino acids: CASMAGQGNNEQFF.

V gene TRBV27 combines with J gene TRBJ2-7; 8 positions match TRBD1. Per the germline V gene, CDR1 is MNHEY and CDR2 is SMNVEV (reference sequence). Losses at the gene ends were 3 bases for V and 4 bases for J; bases not matched to a gene: 5. The CDR3 is 14 amino acids. The CDR3 is CASSFHRGRYEQYF. DNA of the CDR3: TGTGCCAGCAGTTTCCACAGGGGGAGGTACGAGCAGTACTTC.

As DNA, the CDR3 is TGTGCCAGCAGCGTAGAAGCGGGAGGGGGGGAGACCCAGTACTTC. Its translation: CASSVEAGGGETQYF. V gene TRBV9 combines with J gene TRBJ2-5; 10 positions match TRBD2. The V gene end was trimmed by 0 bases and the J gene end by 5 bases; junction bases not matched to a gene: 4. Germline V gene data show CDR1 as SGDLS and CDR2 as YYNGEE. The CDR3 length is 15 residues.

The chain recombines TRBV9 with TRBJ2-5; 12 positions match TRBD2. Germline V lookup: CDR1 SGDLS, CDR2 YYNGEE. The CDR3 is 16 residues long. The V gene end was trimmed by 4 bases and the J gene end by 2 bases; junction bases not matched to a gene: 6. The CDR3 sequence is CASSPLAGGEQETQYF. CDR3 DNA: TGTGCCAGCAGCCCCCTAGCGGGGGGGGAGCAAGAGACCCAGTACTTC. The full variable domain, rest sourced from reference TRBV9 and TRBJ2-5, is DSGVTQTPKHLITATGQRVTLRCSPRSGDLSVYWYQQSLDQGLQFLIQYYNGEERAKGNILERFSAQQFPDLHSELNLSSLELGDSALYFCASSPLAGGEQETQYFGPGTRLLVL.

This clone was observed once. The V gene is TRBV7-9, the J gene TRBJ1-4; D call uncertain. This CDR3 is built from 14 residues. Deletions cut 3 bases from V and 5 bases from J, with 10 bases between. In germline, CDR1 is SEHNR, CDR2 FQNEAQ (reference sequence). The CDR3 DNA follows: TGTGCCAGCAGCTTGAGTCAGACAAATGAAAAACTGTTTTTT. Translation: CASSLSQTNEKLFF.

The V gene is TRBV4-2, the J gene TRBJ2-5, with 11 bases fitting TRBD2. Germline V gene sequence: CDR1 LGHNA, CDR2 YNFKEQ. V dropped 1 base and J dropped 4; count of bases not matched to a gene: 2. The CDR3 is made up of 15 amino acids. As DNA, the CDR3 is TGTGCCAGCAGCCAAGCTACTAGCGGGGGAGAGACCCAGTACTTC. This encodes CASSQATSGGETQYF.

V usage is TRBV18 and J usage is TRBJ1-1; a weak D match, TRBD1 (6 bases). Trimming removed 2 bases from V and 7 bases from J, with 8 bases in between. CDR1 KGHSH and CDR2 LQKENI come from the germline V gene. The CDR3 is made up of 12 amino acids. In DNA, the CDR3 is TGTGCCAGCTCACCAATGGACAGTGAAGCTTTCTTT. Its protein product is CASSPMDSEAFF.

The CDR3 sequence is CASSPPGQGAREQFF. The CDR3 DNA follows: TGTGCCAGCAGCCCGCCGGGACAGGGGGCGAGGGAGCAGTTCTTC. The V gene is TRBV7-9, the J gene TRBJ2-1, with 12 bases fitting TRBD1. The junction had 9 bases not matched to a gene; V was cut back by 5 bases and J by 10 bases. The germline gives CDR1 SEHNR, CDR2 FQNEAQ (reference sequence). The CDR3 extends over 15 amino acids.

This chain connects TRBV18 to TRBJ2-7; the D is unclear. The CDR3 loop spans 16 amino acids. With 3 bases removed from V and 4 bases from J, the gap between germline ends came to 19 bases. Germline V gene data show CDR1 as KGHSH and CDR2 as LQKENI. CDR3 nucleotide sequence: TGTGCCAGCTCACCCATCCCCCCCTTACCAGGATACGAGCAGTACTTC. It encodes CASSPIPPLPGYEQYF.

The J gene is TRBJ2-7, the V gene TRBV7-6, with D tentatively TRBD2 (5 bases). Trimming took off 2 bases at V and 4 bases at J, with 12 bases between the two ends. Germline V gene sequence: CDR1 SGHVS, CDR2 FNYEAQ. There are 14 residues in the CDR3. The CDR3 DNA sequence: TGTGCCAGCAGCTTAAAAAGCGGTACTTACGAGCAGTACTTC. This sequence encodes CASSLKSGTYEQYF.

In regard to this clone: The junction shows a germline mismatch at one end, possibly a read error. The genes are TRBV5-1 and TRBJ2-7; 7 positions match TRBD1. The germline V gene has CDR1 SGHRS and CDR2 YFSETQ. The CDR3 runs 14 residues. Here the CDR3 reads CTSSLGQPVYEQYF. DNA of the CDR3: TGCACCAGCAGCTTGGGACAGCCAGTCTACGAGCAGTACTTC.

The chain has TRBV5-4 and TRBJ2-5; 12 positions agree with TRBD1. V lost 0 bases to trimming and J lost 11 bases; unmatched junction nucleotides: 5. CDR3 size: 14 residues. The germline CDR1 and CDR2 sequences are SGHNT and YYREEE (reference sequence). CDR3 sequence reads: CASSLAGQGAKQYF. In DNA form, the CDR3 reads TGTGCCAGCAGCTTGGCGGGACAGGGGGCTAAGCAGTACTTC.

This clone was observed a single time. V gene TRBV30 combines with J gene TRBJ2-5; 10 positions agree with TRBD1. The J call may be incorrect, as the DNA end agrees better with TRBJ2-7. CDR3 size: 16 residues. Looked up from germline, CDR1 is GTSNPN and CDR2 is SVGIG (reference sequence). This CDR3 is CAWSGEDRGSSYEQYF. The CDR3 coding sequence is TGTGCCTGGAGTGGGGAGGACAGGGGGAGCTCCTACGAGCAGTACTTC.

This clone was detected only a few times. This sequence joins TRBV6-5 and TRBJ1-2, with a tentative D call TRBD1 (6 bases). This CDR3 contains 15 residues. With 5 bases removed from V and 3 bases from J, the gap between germline ends came to 16 bases. Germline CDR1 is MNHEY and CDR2 is SVGAGI. CDR3 loop: CASSALHRVDYGYTF. The CDR3 DNA reads as TGTGCCAGCAGTGCCCTCCACAGGGTCGACTATGGCTACACCTTC.